This record concerns one T cell receptor beta chain sequence. This sample stems from a study of control samples from healthy donors and cancer patients. The method was immunoSEQ multiplex PCR; TCRdb's version includes in-frame clones alone and lacks a portion of them. Among over 75,000 clones listed, roughly 82% were seen once. Deletions cut 4 bases from V and 3 bases from J, with 16 bases between. The CDR3 has 16 residues. Germline CDR1 reads LGHDT; CDR2 reads YNNKEL (reference sequence). The source is a man between 60 and 70 years old in good health. Sequenced sample: blood. The V call is TRBV3-1 (or the pseudogene TRBV3-2), the J call TRBJ2-1, with TRBD2 as a possible D gene (6 bases). In DNA, the CDR3 is TGTGCCAGCAGCCTCGAGGGAGGCTACCTCTACAATGAGCAGTTCTTC. It specifies CASSLEGGYLYNEQFF.